The following is a TCR beta chain sequence with its context. Original data processing: Amplifying reference gene primers gave estimates of nucleated cell counts. Using immunoSEQ multiplex PCR, the repertoire was profiled, and TCRdb retains in-frame clones only, with some absent. D and trimming come from the DNA, and the V and J calls and clone size come from that table. The profile shows approximately 79,000 clones, about 89% of them singletons. This sample was taken from a study of blood T cell repertoires in COVID-19. Study-level background: The study drew acute and convalescent COVID-19 samples from the United States, Italy and Spain. From T cells, B-cell-depleted T cells, or PBMCs came the material, which was cDNA or gDNA.

Germline loops: CDR1 SGHDT, CDR2 YYEEEE. Trimming pared 3 bases from V and 2 bases from J, leaving 9 bases between. The CDR3 runs 14 residues. The chain has TRBV5-6 and TRBJ2-1; D possibly corresponds to TRBD2 (5 bases). Sequencing used peripheral blood. This TCR derives from a man aged 60 to 69 with acute or convalescent COVID-19. The CDR3 DNA reads TGTGCCAGCAGCTCACTAGTGACCTACAATGAGCAGTTCTTC. Its protein is CASSSLVTYNEQFF.